This record concerns one T cell receptor beta chain sequence. Its antigen is not identified. This sample was included in a study of OX40 agonist ivuxolimab in advanced cancers. Study in general: Dose-escalation patients had hepatocellular carcinoma, melanoma, renal cell or head and neck cancer.

This table comes from immunoSEQ multiplex PCR, and its TCRdb copy is limited to in-frame clones, with some not included. The sample has about 110,000 clones, around 93% seen once. General study points: Low normalized T-cell clonal expansion also characterized some of the nonresponders. No determination was made of the antigen specificity of the expanded peripheral T cells.

The V and J ends lost 4 bases and 8 bases respectively, with 18 bases between them. This CDR3 spans 15 amino acids. This clonotype was obtained from an adult with an advanced solid tumor such as melanoma, head and neck, liver or kidney cancer. The gene calls are TRBV5-3 and TRBJ1-4, with D unresolved. TRBV5-3 qualifies as an ORF whose function is uncertain. Sequencing was performed on CD4+ or CD8+ T cells sorted from blood, taken in a trial of the OX40 agonist ivuxolimab. The CDR3: CARSHPAGFQEKLFF. Here the CDR3 DNA reads TGTGCCAGAAGCCACCCCGCAGGATTTCAAGAAAAACTGTTTTTT.